The source of this T cell receptor (beta chain) is a study of shared clonotypes between healthy human individuals. The assay was immunoSEQ multiplex PCR, and TCRdb's table has in-frame clones only and misses some. Of 2 million to 3 million clones listed, 80% to 95% are singletons. This clone is a singleton in its sample. In germline, CDR1 is SGHVS, CDR2 FQNEAQ. Trimming removed 4 bases at V and 5 bases at J, with 12 bases between. This CDR3 spans 14 amino acids. The chain has TRBV7-8 and TRBJ1-5; D not certain. This clonotype originated in a man aged 18 to 35 in good health. Some clones in this sample may be carry-over from other donors' samples. Sequenced input: naive CD4+ T cells from PBMCs. Sample subset: CD45RA+ positively selected. The CDR3 region has the DNA TGTGCCAGCAGCTCCGCTGATGGGCATCAGCCCCAGCATTTT. It specifies CASSSADGHQPQHF.